These 4 T cell receptor beta chains originate from one sample sequenced in a study of CD8 T cells in Susac syndrome (dated by TCRdb to between 2018 and 2021). The method behind the library was the immunoSEQ multiplex PCR assay. RNA was extracted with the RNeasy kit and roughly 0.5 to 1 ug was reverse transcribed using random hexamers. Clones were called with MiXCR by TCRdb after fastp trimmed the public reads at Q25, and only in-frame beta chains were retained. Rows with one shared CDR3 protein collapse into an entry with the most common genes and DNA. This sample holds tens of thousands of distinct CDR3 sequences; 93% were observed only once. The ten largest account for around 0.15% of the sample. Sequencing input: CD4+ T cells from PBMCs. The origin of the receptors is a human donor with Susac syndrome.

The chain couples TRBV5-4 to TRBJ1-1; 7 bases match TRBD1. The CDR3 contains 13 residues. Trimming at V came to 4 bases and at J to 4 bases, leaving 4 bases not matched to a gene. Looked up from germline, CDR1 is SGHNT and CDR2 is YYREEE (reference sequence). Written as DNA, the CDR3 is TGTGCCAGCAGCATCGACAGGGTCACTGAAGCTTTCTTT. Translated: CASSIDRVTEAFF.

V is TRBV12-3 or TRBV12-4 and J is TRBJ1-6; the D is unclear. This CDR3 has 13 amino acids. With 5 bases removed from V and 7 bases from J, the gap between germline ends came to 9 bases. CDR3 protein: CASSLGSNSPLHF. The CDR3 DNA reads as TGTGCCAGCAGTCTCGGGTCGAATTCACCCCTCCACTTT.

The genes are TRBV2 and TRBJ1-5, with D maybe TRBD1 (6 bases). CDR1 is SNHLY, CDR2 FYNNEI, per germline. Trimming took off 6 bases at V and 6 bases at J, with 12 bases between the two ends. The CDR3 has 13 amino acids. CDR3 coding DNA: TGTGCCAGCAGATTCGACAGGCCTCAGCCCCAGCATTTT. It codes for CASRFDRPQPQHF.

This sequence joins TRBV20-1 and TRBJ2-2, with TRBD1 identical over 10 bases. The ends lost 0 bases at V and 4 bases at J; junction bases unmatched: 2. CDR1 is DFQATT and CDR2 is SNEGSKA in the germline V gene (reference sequence). The CDR3 is made up of 15 amino acids. The CDR3 bases are TGCAGTGCTAGAGATCGGACAGGGGGCACCGGGGAGCTGTTTTTT. The encoded protein is CSARDRTGGTGELFF.